These T cell receptor beta chains were read from a single sample in a study of T-cell reconstitution after alpha-beta-depleted transplantation in children. TCRdb re-called the PCR reads with MiXCR, one entry per CDR3 protein. The table has some 200,000 distinct CDR3 sequences, 9.7% seen once; the top ten hold approximately 5.4%. Sequencing was performed on PBMCs from the stem cell graft donor, taken from the stem cell graft. The receptors were gathered from a human donor who donated a stem cell graft to a child with SCID. The CDR3 runs from the conserved cysteine through the conserved F or W. Each record gives: J gene, clone size, V gene, D gene, CDR3 protein, CDR3 DNA. The D gene is left open where the match is weak. Some rows mark clone size as missing; the rest say once, few, many or name a class of expanded clone.

J: TRBJ1-2
size: -
V: TRBV5-1
D: -
CDR3: CASSGPGPRPEGYGYTF
DNA: TGCGCCAGCAGCGGCCCGGGACCTCGGCCAGAGGGTTATGGCTACACCTTC

J: TRBJ2-6
size: many
V: TRBV5-6
D: -
CDR3: CASSPKGREFISGANVLTF
DNA: TGTGCCAGCAGCCCAAAGGGCCGGGAATTTATCTCTGGGGCCAACGTCCTGACTTTC

J: TRBJ1-2
size: many
V: TRBV20-1
D: TRBD1
CDR3: CSAIYQGARGYTF
DNA: TGCAGTGCCATTTATCAGGGGGCGCGGGGCTACACCTTC

J: TRBJ1-6
size: many
V: TRBV5-1
D: -
CDR3: CASSLVQGNSPLHF
DNA: TGCGCCAGCAGCTTGGTACAGGGAAATTCACCCCTCCACTTT

J: TRBJ1-5
size: few
V: TRBV18
D: -
CDR3: CASSLTSSNQPQHF
DNA: TGTGCCAGCTCACTAACCTCTAGCAATCAGCCCCAGCATTTT

J: TRBJ2-7
size: many
V: TRBV9
D: -
CDR3: CASSVDPGPVEQYF
DNA: TGTGCCAGCAGCGTAGACCCGGGACCAGTCGAGCAGTACTTC

J: TRBJ2-1
size: few
V: TRBV7-9
D: -
CDR3: CASSLSAPHNEQFF
DNA: TGTGCCAGCAGCTTATCAGCCCCCCACAATGAGCAGTTCTTC

J: TRBJ2-1
size: few
V: TRBV7-9
D: -
CDR3: CASSLGANNEQFF
DNA: TGTGCCAGCAGCTTGGGCGCGAACAATGAGCAGTTCTTC

J: TRBJ1-1
size: many
V: TRBV5-1
D: -
CDR3: CASSFQGRMNTEAFF
DNA: TGCGCCAGCAGCTTCCAGGGGCGGATGAACACTGAAGCTTTCTTT

J: TRBJ2-1
size: -
V: TRBV7-8
D: -
CDR3: CASSSLRNEQFF
DNA: TGTGCCAGCAGCTCCCTTCGCAATGAGCAGTTCTTC